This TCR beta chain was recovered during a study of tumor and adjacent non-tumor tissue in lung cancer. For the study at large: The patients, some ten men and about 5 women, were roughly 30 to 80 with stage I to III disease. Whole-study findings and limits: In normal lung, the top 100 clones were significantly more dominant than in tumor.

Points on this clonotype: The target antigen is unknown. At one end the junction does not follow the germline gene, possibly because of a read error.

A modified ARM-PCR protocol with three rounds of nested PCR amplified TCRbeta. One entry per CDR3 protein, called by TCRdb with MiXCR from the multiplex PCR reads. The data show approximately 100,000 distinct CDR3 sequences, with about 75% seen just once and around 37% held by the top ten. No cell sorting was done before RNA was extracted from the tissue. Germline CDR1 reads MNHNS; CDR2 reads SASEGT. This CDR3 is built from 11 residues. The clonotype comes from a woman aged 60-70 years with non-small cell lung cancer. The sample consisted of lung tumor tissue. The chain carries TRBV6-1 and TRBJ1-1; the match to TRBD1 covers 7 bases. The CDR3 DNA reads TGTGACAGCACTGCCGGGACAGAGGCTTTCTTT. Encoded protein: CDSTAGTEAFF.